Sequencing of this T cell receptor (beta chain) was carried out in a study of vaccination effects on CD4 cells after COVID-19. Study-level findings and limits: Long after vaccination, the clones induced by infection and by vaccine shrank markedly in size.

Sequencing in the ViraFEST assay came after antigen-specific CD4+ T cells had been expanded with viral peptide pools, which were used to stimulate PBMC. At the end of around eleven days of culture, CD4+ T cells were isolated. Every participant took two doses of the BNT162b2 or mRNA-1273 vaccine. The healthy vaccine recipients, who had no prior SARS-CoV-2 infection, showed negative nucleocapsid antibodies. This clone has just a few counts. The antigen is unknown. Different DNA sequences within this sample yield the same CDR3. This CDR3 has 14 residues. Germline V gives CDR1 KGHDR, CDR2 SFDVKD. V lost 0 bases to trimming and J lost 7 bases, with 9 bases between them. Sequencing was performed with immunoSEQ multiplex PCR; in TCRdb, only in-frame clones are kept and a portion is missing. The sample has about 28,000 clones, approximately 71% seen once; the top ten hold 7% to 9.5%.

The source of this sequence is a human donor who received a COVID-19 vaccine. The rearrangement links TRBV24-1 to TRBJ2-1; D is tentatively TRBD1 or TRBD2 (6 bases each). The specimen was CD4+ T cells from PBMCs cultured with HCoV-NL63 spike peptides, collected after COVID-19 vaccination. The CDR3 loop reads CATSDLGGLNEQFF. The CDR3 bases are TGTGCCACCAGTGATTTGGGGGGGCTGAATGAGCAGTTCTTC.